This T cell receptor beta chain stems from a study of cytomegalovirus exposure and HLA in healthy donors. Turning to this clone: Its antigen is currently unknown.

Primers for the PCR totalled 60 Vbeta and 13 Jbeta. As handled by the study authors: Later reanalysis found 75 million to 95 million unique TCR beta chains, around 9.9 million of them shared. TCRdb's copy holds only in-frame clones and misses some; the assay was immunoSEQ multiplex PCR. The V and J calls and clone size were taken over from that table, and D and trimming were inferred from the DNA. This sample carries 140,000 or so clones, approximately 68% of them seen once, and the ten largest clones take 2% to 2.5%. V gave up 0 bases and J gave up 4 bases; unmatched junction bases: 10. In germline, CDR1 is SGHRS, CDR2 YFSETQ. The CDR3 is 17 amino acids. General study points: A later analysis showed TCR association rates differing by HLA locus, peaking at DRB1 and lowest at HLA-C.

The receptor was derived from a man aged 35-49 years in good health and CMV-seronegative. The sequenced material came from PBMCs. This chain links TRBV5-1 with TRBJ1-1; 9 positions match TRBD1. This chain's CDR3 is CASSLGGTGRLVTEAFF. The CDR3, as DNA: TGCGCCAGCAGCTTGGGCGGGACAGGGAGGTTGGTCACTGAAGCTTTCTTT.